Listed below are T cell receptor beta chains from one sample, sequenced in a study of T cells in narcolepsy. The method was immunoSEQ multiplex PCR; TCRdb's version includes in-frame clones alone and lacks a portion of them. This repertoire shows about 13,000 clones, around 90% found once; its top ten account for around 1.6%. Material: CD45RA- memory CD4+ T cells from PBMCs. The receptors shown here come from a human donor with narcolepsy. Each CDR3 is given with its conserved first and last residue. A D gene is named only where the DNA matches it firmly. Clone size is stated in some rows and not others, as once, few, many or a class when expanded.

>.|TRBJ2-7|.|TRBV11-3
CASSLWGRRRSYEQYF
TGTGCCAGCAGCTTATGGGGTAGGAGGAGGTCCTACGAGCAGTACTTC
>.|TRBJ1-5|.|TRBV5-6
CASSLSLNQPQHF
TGTGCCAGCAGCTTGTCTCTCAATCAGCCCCAGCATTTT
>TRBD2|TRBJ2-3|.|TRBV25-1
CASSEFSSLAATDTQYF
TGTGCCAGCAGTGAATTTAGCTCCCTAGCGGCCACAGATACGCAGTATTTT
>.|TRBJ1-1|once|TRBV28
CASSLTGKLNTEAFF
TGTGCCAGCAGCCTAACAGGGAAATTGAACACTGAAGCTTTCTTT
>TRBD2|TRBJ2-1|.|TRBV15
CATSVRLAGVGNEQFF
TGTGCCACCAGCGTCCGACTAGCGGGAGTGGGGAATGAGCAGTTCTTC
>.|TRBJ1-1|.|TRBV11-2
CASSLAGEGTEAFF
TGTGCCAGCAGCTTAGCTGGGGAGGGGACTGAAGCTTTCTTT
>TRBD2|TRBJ2-1|.|TRBV5-1
CASSSGLAGRYNEQFF
TGCGCCAGCAGCTCGGGACTAGCGGGACGATACAATGAGCAGTTCTTC
>.|TRBJ2-7|.|TRBV20-1
CSARSYEQYF
TGCAGTGCTCGGTCCTACGAGCAGTACTTC
>TRBD2|TRBJ2-7|.|TRBV27
CASSNSPGTTIYEQYF
TGTGCCAGCAGTAATAGCCCCGGGACTACAATCTACGAGCAGTACTTC
>.|TRBJ2-2|.|TRBV29-1
CSVGLGGITGELFF
TGCAGCGTTGGATTAGGAGGGATCACCGGGGAGCTGTTTTTT
>.|TRBJ2-1|.|TRBV18
CASSPSGFYEQFF
TGTGCCAGCTCACCATCAGGGTTCTATGAGCAGTTCTTC
>TRBD1|TRBJ2-7|.|TRBV6-6
CASSHGGQGSEQYF
TGTGCCAGCAGCCACGGGGGACAGGGTAGCGAGCAGTACTTC
>TRBD1|TRBJ2-1|.|TRBV30
CASGQGFVNEQFF
TGTGCCTCTGGACAGGGTTTCGTCAATGAGCAGTTCTTC
>TRBD2|TRBJ2-7|.|TRBV7-9
CASTPGGEQYF
TGTGCCAGCACCCCGGGGGGGGAGCAGTACTTC
>.|TRBJ1-1|.|TRBV11-1
CASSFEVGREAFF
TGTGCCAGCAGCTTCGAAGTGGGGCGGGAAGCTTTCTTT
>.|TRBJ2-1|.|TRBV5-1
CASSYGAGVTNEQFF
TGCGCCAGCAGCTATGGGGCAGGAGTCACCAATGAGCAGTTCTTC
>.|TRBJ2-6|.|TRBV2
CASSEVPGLSSGANVLTF
TGTGCCAGCAGTGAAGTTCCCGGACTGTCCTCTGGGGCCAACGTCCTGACTTTC
>TRBD1|TRBJ2-7|.|TRBV7-2
CASSSRTGVDYEQYF
TGTGCCAGCAGCTCCAGGACAGGTGTAGACTACGAGCAGTACTTC
>TRBD2|TRBJ2-3|.|TRBV5-8
CASSPTFTSGEHTDTQYF
TGTGCCAGCAGCCCCACCTTTACTAGCGGGGAGCACACAGATACGCAGTATTTT
>TRBD2|TRBJ2-3|.|TRBV7-9
CASSFRAGGTDTQYF
TGTGCCAGCAGCTTTAGAGCGGGGGGCACAGATACGCAGTATTTT
>.|TRBJ2-5|once|TRBV7-9
CASSTTSFQTQYF
TGTGCCAGCAGCACAACTAGCTTCCAGACCCAGTACTTC
>.|TRBJ2-3|.|TRBV19
CASLKPSTDTQYF
TGTGCCAGTCTAAAACCGAGCACAGATACGCAGTATTTT
>TRBD2|TRBJ2-3|.|TRBV5-4
CASSKKTSGPLGDTQYF
TGTGCCAGCAGCAAAAAGACTAGCGGGCCATTGGGGGATACGCAGTATTTT
>TRBD2|TRBJ2-5|.|TRBV28
CASRSGGDGLGTQYF
TGTGCCAGCAGATCGGGAGGGGACGGCCTGGGTACCCAGTACTTC